This TCR beta chain came from a study of blood T cells in healthy people across ages. General study points: As naive T cell percentage varied, TCR beta diversity correlated strongly with it. Age brought a roughly linear fall in TCR beta diversity measured per million T cells.

The second PCR ran roughly 6 to 11 cycles with a sample-barcoded 5' primer and J-beta primers. Unique molecular identifiers of 12 random nucleotides labeled each cDNA. TCRdb reanalysed the 5' RACE reads using MiXCR and keeps one entry per CDR3 protein. Of around 1,800,000 distinct CDR3 sequences detected, 39% appear once; the ten largest clones hold under 25%. This CDR3 comprises 15 residues. Germline CDR1 is MNHEY and CDR2 is SVGAGI. V was shortened by 5 bases and J by 0 bases, with 8 bases between the two germline ends. This clonotype was observed at least ten times. Its antigen is undetermined. This clonotype originated in a human donor in good health. The specimen sequenced was blood. The gene calls are TRBV6-5 and TRBJ2-6; D gene unclear. CDR3 protein: CASSPYDSGANVLTF. In DNA, the CDR3 is TGTGCCAGCAGTCCATACGACTCTGGGGCCAACGTCCTGACTTTC.